This entry is about one TCR beta chain. What it binds is unknown. Generation of TCR cDNA used 5'RACE template switching (which added a universal primer site and UMIs). TCRdb redid the calling of the 5' RACE reads with MiXCR, one entry per CDR3 protein. This table has 250,000 to 400,000 distinct CDR3 sequences, about 4.5% appearing once. The entry originates in a study of T cells after yellow fever vaccination. At the level of the study: Libraries from low-cell-number fractions were prepared with the SMART-Seq v4 Ultra Low Input RNA kit.

The V end lost 1 base, the J end lost 9 bases, and 7 bases lay between the germline ends. This CDR3 region has 12 residues. Overall study results and limits: Repertoires obtained by FACS sorting could include abundant clonotypes that entered as contaminants from the bulk population.

The receptor was isolated from a man between 18 and 35 years old who received the YFV17D yellow fever vaccine. This chain connects TRBV12-3 or TRBV12-4 to TRBJ2-1; no firm D call. The source material was PBMCs, sampled 15 days after the yellow fever booster vaccination. The CDR3 nucleotides are TGTGCCAGCAGTTTAGTAGAGATTGAGCAGTTCTTC. Protein sequence: CASSLVEIEQFF.